Listed here are 25 T cell receptor beta chains from one sample, sequenced in a study of vaccination and CD4 T cells after COVID-19 (dated by TCRdb to between 2022 and 2023). To prepare the library, PCR was applied. Sequenced on an Illumina iSeq 100. DNA from cultured CD4+ T cells was subjected to TCR sequencing with the Oncomine TCR Beta short-read assay at the Johns Hopkins FTIC core. TCRdb trimmed the raw reads at Q25, called clones with MiXCR and kept productive beta chains. Every entry covers one CDR3 protein and lists the most common genes and DNA from its rows. This sample gives approximately 4,100 distinct CDR3 sequences in total; around 21% of them show up just once. The top ten hold roughly a fifth of the sample. The intended sense of this specimen's treatment or condition label: roughly 11-day PBMC culture with coronavirus spike peptide pools or control peptides (ViraFEST assay). Their cognate antigens are unknown.

Sequencing was carried out using CD4+ T cells from blood, cultured in vitro. The origin of the receptors is a human donor who had recovered from COVID-19.

The chain links TRBV19 to TRBJ1-5, with D unclear. CDR3 length: 15 residues. From germline, CDR1 is LNHDA and CDR2 SQIVND (reference sequence). V lost 5 bases to trimming and J lost 2 bases, with 13 bases between them. The CDR3 DNA is TGTGCCAGTAGTCTGAAGGGCGGGGGCAATCAGCCCCAGCATTTT. Translating gives CASSLKGGGNQPQHF.

This clonotype was seen a handful of times. The V and J genes are TRBV10-3 and TRBJ2-5; D is undetermined. Germline V lookup: CDR1 ENHRY, CDR2 SYGVKD. There are 13 residues in the CDR3. Trimming pared 7 bases from V and 4 bases from J, leaving 13 bases between. The chain's CDR3 is CAIKGEVGETQYF. CDR3 nucleotides: TGTGCCATCAAAGGAGAGGTGGGAGAGACCCAGTACTTC.

This chain links TRBV20-1 with TRBJ2-1; 15 bases agree with TRBD2. Unmatched junction bases numbered 6, after V lost 3 bases and J lost 12 bases. The CDR3 covers 14 residues. The germline V gene encodes CDR1 DFQATT and CDR2 SNEGSKA (reference sequence). The CDR3 bases are TGCAGTGCTAGGGGGGGACTAGCGGGGGGCCCGCAGTTCTTC. This translates into CSARGGLAGGPQFF.

This chain uses TRBV6-1 with TRBJ2-3, with 10 bases matching TRBD2. This CDR3 region has 17 residues. The germline CDR1 and CDR2 sequences are MNHNS and SASEGT. Trimming at V came to 8 bases and at J to 2 bases, leaving 13 bases not matched to a gene. The CDR3 sequence: CASVGRKAGGITDTQYF. The CDR3 DNA follows: TGTGCCAGCGTAGGGAGAAAAGCGGGGGGGATCACAGATACGCAGTATTTT.

Comment on this clonotype: One end of the junction does not line up with germline, which may come from a read error. The CDR3 spells CVSSLSDRDNSPLHF. DNA for the CDR3: TGCGTCAGCAGCTTGTCGGACAGAGATAATTCACCCCTCCACTTT. The chain employs TRBV5-1 and TRBJ1-6; D is possibly TRBD1 (6 bases). This CDR3 has 15 residues. Germline values: CDR1 SGHRS, CDR2 YFSETQ.

This clonotype is judged large. The genes are TRBV6-1 and TRBJ1-2, with no clear D. The V end lost 5 bases, the J end lost 6 bases, and 16 bases lay between the germline ends. There are 14 residues in the CDR3. CDR1 and CDR2 from the germline V gene are MNHNS and SASEGT. CDR3 loop: CASSPLPTPDGYTF. The DNA of the CDR3 is TGTGCCAGCAGTCCCCTCCCCACACCGGATGGCTACACCTTC.

This clonotype qualifies as medium-sized (0.01 to 0.1%). This chain connects TRBV20-1 to TRBJ2-2, with D tentatively TRBD1 (7 bases). The germline CDR1 and CDR2 sequences are DFQATT and SNEGSKA (reference sequence). CDR3 length: 13 amino acids. V was clipped by 6 bases and J by 1 base, with 9 bases between them. The DNA of the CDR3 is TGCAGTGCCCAGGGGGGGAACACCGGGGAGCTGTTTTTT. Translation gives CSAQGGNTGELFF.

The genes are TRBV7-3 and TRBJ1-1; 7 bases line up with TRBD1. This CDR3 has 17 residues. In germline, CDR1 is SGHTA, CDR2 FQGTGA. The V gene end was trimmed by 5 bases and the J gene end by 4 bases; junction bases not matched to a gene: 16. The CDR3 loop reads CASSPSLTGRDGTEAFF. In DNA, the CDR3 is TGTGCCAGCAGCCCAAGCCTGACAGGGAGGGACGGCACTGAAGCTTTCTTT.

This clonotype has just a few counts. The V call is TRBV27, the J call TRBJ2-2, with D hard to call. The V and J ends lost 5 bases and 4 bases respectively, with 14 bases between them. The CDR3 has 15 residues. Germline CDR1 reads MNHEY; CDR2 reads SMNVEV (reference sequence). The CDR3 DNA sequence: TGTGCCAGCAGTCCCCAAGTCAGGACCACCGGGGAGCTGTTTTTT. This encodes CASSPQVRTTGELFF.

This clonotype was observed a few times. The chain links TRBV5-1 to TRBJ1-1, with a weak D call TRBD1 (5 bases). Germline V lookup: CDR1 SGHRS, CDR2 YFSETQ. This CDR3 spans 14 amino acids. Trimming stripped 0 bases from V and 5 bases from J, with 11 bases between. CDR3 residues: CASSLASRGTEAFF. CDR3 DNA sequence: TGCGCCAGCAGCTTGGCCAGTCGGGGGACTGAAGCTTTCTTT.

V and J are TRBV6-1 and TRBJ1-1, with TRBD1 matching over 8 bases. The CDR3 is 15 amino acids. The germline V gene encodes CDR1 MNHNS and CDR2 SASEGT. V gave up 3 bases and J gave up 5 bases; unmatched junction bases: 8. The CDR3 sequence is CASSDRGHVRTEAFF. CDR3 bases: TGTGCCAGCAGTGACAGGGGGCATGTGAGGACTGAAGCTTTCTTT.

The chain uses TRBV2 and TRBJ2-4; 8 nucleotides line up with TRBD2. With 8 bases clipped from V and 3 bases from J, the junction kept 9 bases outside the gene matches. This CDR3 comprises 15 residues. CDR1 is SNHLY, CDR2 FYNNEI, per germline. CDR3 in DNA: TGTGCCAGCCTAAGTGCGGGGGGTGTCAAAAACATTCAGTACTTC. It codes for CASLSAGGVKNIQYF.

The V call is TRBV5-1, the J call TRBJ2-4; no definite D call. Between the trimmed V and J ends, which lost 2 bases and 3 bases, there was a span of 9 bases. This CDR3 has 14 residues. CDR1 is SGHRS, CDR2 YFSETQ, per germline. The CDR3 loop is CASSFEEDKNIQYF. In DNA, the CDR3 is TGCGCCAGCAGCTTCGAGGAAGACAAAAACATTCAGTACTTC.

The J gene is TRBJ1-2, the V gene TRBV12-3 or TRBV12-4; a possible D gene is TRBD1 (6 bases). Between the trimmed V and J ends, which lost 4 bases and 4 bases, there was a span of 10 bases. The CDR3 sequence is 13 residues long. CDR3 in amino acids: CASSSRGSYGYTF. The CDR3 DNA is TGTGCCAGCAGTTCCAGGGGAAGCTATGGCTACACCTTC.

The rearrangement uses TRBV5-6 and TRBJ2-2, with TRBD1 matching 7 bases. CDR1 and CDR2 from the germline V gene are SGHDT and YYEEEE. There are 15 residues in the CDR3. With V trimmed by 1 base and J by 7 bases, 7 bases remained unmatched. DNA for the CDR3: TGTGCCAGCAGCTTGAGTGACAGGGCTGACGGGGAGCTGTTTTTT. This translates into CASSLSDRADGELFF.

This chain joins TRBV7-9 and TRBJ2-5, with a weak D call TRBD1 (6 bases). The CDR3 totals 19 residues. V was cut by 5 bases and J by 2 bases, with 27 bases left in between. Germline V gives CDR1 SEHNR, CDR2 FQNEAQ (reference sequence). CDR3 residues: CASSPPGHLVFSGQETQYF. In nucleotides, the CDR3 is TGTGCCAGCAGCCCTCCGGGACACCTTGTTTTCTCGGGGCAAGAGACCCAGTACTTC.

This clonotype was counted between two and nine times. This rearrangement joins TRBV10-3 to TRBJ1-2; 7 bases line up with TRBD1. V lost 5 bases, J lost 0 bases, and 6 bases stayed unmatched. Per the germline V gene, CDR1 is ENHRY and CDR2 is SYGVKD. CDR3 length: 15 amino acids. The CDR3 region has the DNA TGTGCCATCAGTCCGACAGGGCTTTCTAACTATGGCTACACCTTC. This gives the protein CAISPTGLSNYGYTF.

The J gene is TRBJ1-2, the V gene TRBV7-9; D is undetermined. Deletions cut 10 bases from V and 7 bases from J, with 13 bases between. This CDR3 comprises 11 residues. Germline loops: CDR1 SEHNR, CDR2 FQNEAQ (reference sequence). CDR3 loop: CATTPDGGYTF. DNA for the CDR3: TGTGCCACCACACCCGACGGTGGCTACACCTTC. The variable domain in full, with the rest retrieved from reference TRBV7-9 and TRBJ1-2, is DTGVSQNPRHKITKRGQNVTFRCDPISEHNRLYWYRQTLGQGPEFLTYFQNEAQLEKSRLLSDRFSAERPKGSFSTLEIQRTEQGDSAMYLCATTPDGGYTFGSGTRLTVV.

The chain combines TRBV19 with TRBJ1-6, with D unresolved. Per germline, CDR1 LNHDA and CDR2 SQIVND (reference sequence). This CDR3 spans 14 amino acids. V was pared by 6 bases and J by 7 bases, with 13 bases between. The CDR3 coding sequence is TGTGCCAGTAGCCGAACGGGTCGAAATTCACCCCTCCACTTT. Protein sequence: CASSRTGRNSPLHF.

A remark on this clonotype: Given a much more abundant clone one base away, this may be a read error. The CDR3 carries no conserved terminal phenylalanine or tryptophan, so it likely arises from a read error. The CDR3, as DNA: TGTGCCAGCAGTGCGGGACAGATTTTACAGGTGCAGTACCTC. Encoded protein: CASSAGQILQVQYL. V gene TRBV6-2 or TRBV6-3 combines with J gene TRBJ2-7, with D maybe TRBD1 (7 bases). From germline, CDR1 is MNHEY and CDR2 SVGEGT. With 5 bases removed from V and 9 bases from J, the gap between germline ends came to 20 bases. The CDR3 contains 14 residues.

This rearrangement joins TRBV5-1 to TRBJ1-5, with D possibly TRBD1 on 6 matching bases. Germline-derived CDR1 and CDR2 are SGHRS and YFSETQ. Trimming pared 2 bases from V and 4 bases from J, leaving 13 bases between. The CDR3 has 15 amino acids. Here the CDR3 reads CASSLWGTLNQPQHF. CDR3 in DNA: TGCGCCAGCAGCTTATGGGGGACACTTAATCAGCCCCAGCATTTT.

The genes are TRBV9 and TRBJ2-1; a weak D match, TRBD2 (7 bases). This CDR3 has 16 residues. Germline V gives CDR1 SGDLS, CDR2 YYNGEE. V was cut by 2 bases and J by 4 bases, with 16 bases left in between. In DNA form, the CDR3 reads TGTGCCAGCAGCGTTGGGGGGCGGGGGAGATACAATGAGCAGTTCTTC. As protein: CASSVGGRGRYNEQFF.

This clonotype was picked up a small number of times. V usage is TRBV20-1 and J usage is TRBJ2-3; D ambiguous. Germline loops: CDR1 DFQATT, CDR2 SNEGSKA (reference sequence). This CDR3 spans 11 amino acids. The V end was cut by 6 bases, the J end by 3 bases, with 7 bases between. As DNA, the CDR3 is TGCAGTGCGACCGCTACAGATACGCAGTATTTT. It specifies CSATATDTQYF.

This clonotype rates as medium-sized. V usage is TRBV20-1 and J usage is TRBJ2-5, with D perhaps TRBD2 (6 bases). Germline CDR1 reads DFQATT; CDR2 reads SNEGSKA (reference sequence). The CDR3 is made up of 14 amino acids. V lost 3 bases and J lost 3, with 14 bases in between. Written as DNA, the CDR3 is TGCAGTGCTAGCCCCTTCGGAGGGGAAGAGACCCAGTACTTC. Amino acids: CSASPFGGEETQYF.

This clonotype was observed a few times. The rearrangement uses TRBV7-9 and TRBJ1-1; 7 nucleotides align to TRBD1. This CDR3 spans 14 amino acids. The V segment lost 5 bases and the J segment 2 bases; nucleotides outside the gene matches: 5. Germline CDR1 and CDR2: SEHNR and FQNEAQ (reference sequence). CDR3 coding DNA: TGTGCCAGCAGCCTACAGGGGACCAACACTGAAGCTTTCTTT. Protein sequence: CASSLQGTNTEAFF.